This T cell receptor (beta chain) is from a study of blood T cell repertoires in COVID-19. On the study more broadly: The United States, Italy and Spain were the sources of the acute and convalescent COVID-19 samples. PBMCs, B-cell-depleted T cells, or T cells were the source of the cDNA or gDNA that made up the material.

Authors' data handling: It was from reference gene primer amplification that nucleated cell counts were estimated. The table came from immunoSEQ multiplex PCR; TCRdb's copy has only in-frame clones and leaves some out. V and J calls and clone size are as listed in that table; D and trimming were resolved from the DNA. The data hold fewer than 350,000 clones, with approximately 86% observed a single time. Trimming shortened V by 4 bases and J by 4 bases, and 13 bases separated the two germline ends. The germline CDR1 and CDR2 sequences are MNHNY and SVGAGI (reference sequence). This CDR3 region has 14 residues.

The source is a man aged 35-49 years with active or convalescent COVID-19. The sequenced sample consisted of peripheral blood. The chain carries TRBV6-6 and TRBJ1-2, with D possibly TRBD1 on 6 matching bases. CDR3 amino acids: CASSWSGTSYGYTF. CDR3 DNA: TGTGCCAGCAGTTGGTCAGGGACAAGCTATGGCTACACCTTC.